This T cell receptor (beta chain) was recorded in a study of vaccination and CD4 T cells after COVID-19. Regarding time point: late sampling 161 to 241 days after vaccination in three convalescent patients. Relative to its sample, this clonotype is medium-sized. TCRdb itself ran the PCR reads through MiXCR, one entry per CDR3 protein. There are approximately 30,000 distinct CDR3 sequences in the sample; under 65% occur only once, and around 5.5% lies in the top ten. Germline values: CDR1 MNHEY, CDR2 SVGEGT. This CDR3 has 15 amino acids. V was clipped by 6 bases and J by 2 bases; unmatched bases: 6. This receptor was identified in a human donor who had recovered from COVID-19. V usage is TRBV6-2 or TRBV6-3 and J usage is TRBJ2-3, with TRBD1 matching over 9 bases. The sequences come from CD4+ T cells from blood, collected about 7 months after SARS-CoV-2 vaccination. CDR3 DNA sequence: TGTGCCAGCAGCCCCGGGACAGGGCACACAGATACGCAGTATTTT. It is translated as CASSPGTGHTDTQYF.